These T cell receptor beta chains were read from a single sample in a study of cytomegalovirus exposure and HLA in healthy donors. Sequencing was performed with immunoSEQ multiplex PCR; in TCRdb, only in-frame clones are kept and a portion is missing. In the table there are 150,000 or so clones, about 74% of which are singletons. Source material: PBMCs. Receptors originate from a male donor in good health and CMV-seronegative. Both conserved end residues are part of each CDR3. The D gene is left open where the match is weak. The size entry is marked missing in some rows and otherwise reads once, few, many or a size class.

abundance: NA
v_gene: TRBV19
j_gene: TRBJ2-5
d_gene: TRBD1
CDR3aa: CASSGQGVRGETQYF
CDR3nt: TGTGCCAGTAGTGGACAGGGGGTCAGAGGAGAGACCCAGTACTTC

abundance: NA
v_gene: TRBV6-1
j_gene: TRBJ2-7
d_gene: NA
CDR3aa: CASSERSGQSYEQYF
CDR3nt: TGTGCCAGCAGTGAAAGGTCGGGACAAAGCTACGAGCAGTACTTC

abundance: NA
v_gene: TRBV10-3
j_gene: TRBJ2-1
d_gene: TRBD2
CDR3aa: CAISVSSGGHEQFF
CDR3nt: TGTGCCATCAGTGTGTCTAGCGGGGGCCATGAGCAGTTCTTC

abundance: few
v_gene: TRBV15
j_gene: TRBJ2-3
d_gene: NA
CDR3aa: CATSRTPTDTQYF
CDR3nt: TGTGCCACCAGCAGGACACCGACAGATACGCAGTATTTT

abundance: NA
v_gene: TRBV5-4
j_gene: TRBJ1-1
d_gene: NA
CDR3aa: CASSPGPMNTEAFF
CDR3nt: TGTGCCAGCAGCCCTGGTCCTATGAACACTGAAGCTTTCTTT

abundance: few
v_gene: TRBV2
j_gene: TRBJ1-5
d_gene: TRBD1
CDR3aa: CASRGQANQPQHF
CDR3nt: TGTGCCAGCAGGGGACAGGCCAATCAGCCCCAGCATTTT

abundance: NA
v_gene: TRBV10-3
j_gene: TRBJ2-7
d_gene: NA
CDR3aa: CAISESTQGNLYEQYF
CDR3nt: TGTGCCATCAGTGAGTCGACTCAGGGTAACCTGTACGAGCAGTACTTC

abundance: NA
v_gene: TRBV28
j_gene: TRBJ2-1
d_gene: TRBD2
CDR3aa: CASSLAGASWHEQFF
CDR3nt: TGTGCCAGCAGTTTAGCGGGAGCTTCTTGGCATGAGCAGTTCTTC

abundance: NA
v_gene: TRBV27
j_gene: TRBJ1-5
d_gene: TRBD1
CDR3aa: CASSPSDRGRNQPQHF
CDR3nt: TGTGCCAGCAGTCCATCCGACAGGGGTCGCAATCAGCCCCAGCATTTT

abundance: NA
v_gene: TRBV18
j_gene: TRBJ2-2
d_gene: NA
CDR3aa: CASSPPLYSLRTGELFF
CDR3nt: TGTGCCAGCTCACCACCGTTATACAGTTTAAGGACCGGGGAGCTGTTTTTT

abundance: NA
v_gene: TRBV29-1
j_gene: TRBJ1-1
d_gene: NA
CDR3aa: CSVVLGVRTEAFF
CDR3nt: TGCAGCGTTGTCTTAGGGGTAAGGACTGAAGCTTTCTTT

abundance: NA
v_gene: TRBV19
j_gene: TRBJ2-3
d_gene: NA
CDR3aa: CASSIDRGTETDTQYF
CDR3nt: TGTGCCAGTAGTATAGATCGGGGGACAGAGACAGATACGCAGTATTTT

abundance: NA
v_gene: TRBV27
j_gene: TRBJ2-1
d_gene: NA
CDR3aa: CASRALVSIWREQFF
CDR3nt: TGTGCCAGCAGAGCCCTAGTCTCCATCTGGCGCGAGCAGTTCTTC

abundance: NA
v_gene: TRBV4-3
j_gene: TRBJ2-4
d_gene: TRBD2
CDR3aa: CASSQPSGGANIQYF
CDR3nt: TGCGCCAGCAGCCAACCCTCGGGGGGGGCAAACATTCAGTACTTC

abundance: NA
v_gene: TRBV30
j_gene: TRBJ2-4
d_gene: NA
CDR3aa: CAWSPPSNIQYF
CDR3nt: TGTGCCTGGAGTCCCCCTAGCAACATTCAGTACTTC

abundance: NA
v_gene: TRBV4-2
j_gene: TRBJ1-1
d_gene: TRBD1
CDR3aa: CASSQGRGTGEAFF
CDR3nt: TGTGCCAGCAGCCAAGGAAGAGGGACAGGGGAAGCTTTCTTT

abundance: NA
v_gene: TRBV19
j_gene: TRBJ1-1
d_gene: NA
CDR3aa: CASCRGVSTEAFF
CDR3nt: TGTGCCAGTTGCCGGGGGGTGTCGACTGAAGCTTTCTTT